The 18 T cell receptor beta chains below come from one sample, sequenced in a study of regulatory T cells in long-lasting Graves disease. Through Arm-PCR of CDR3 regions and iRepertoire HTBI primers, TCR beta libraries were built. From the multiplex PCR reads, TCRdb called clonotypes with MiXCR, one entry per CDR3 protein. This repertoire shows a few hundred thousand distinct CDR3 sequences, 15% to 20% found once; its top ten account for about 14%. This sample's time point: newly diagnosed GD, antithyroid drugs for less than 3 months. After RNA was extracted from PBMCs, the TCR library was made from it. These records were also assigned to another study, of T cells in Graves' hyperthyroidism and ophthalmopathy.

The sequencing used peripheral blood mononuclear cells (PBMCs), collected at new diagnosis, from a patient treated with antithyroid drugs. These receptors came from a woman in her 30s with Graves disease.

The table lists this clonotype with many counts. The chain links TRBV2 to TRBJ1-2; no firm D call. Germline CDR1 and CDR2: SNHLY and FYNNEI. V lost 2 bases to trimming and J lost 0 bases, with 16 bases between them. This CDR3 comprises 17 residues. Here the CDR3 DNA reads TGTGCCAGCAGTGAATCAGGCGCTTCCGACCCTAACTATGGCTACACCTTC. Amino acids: CASSESGASDPNYGYTF.

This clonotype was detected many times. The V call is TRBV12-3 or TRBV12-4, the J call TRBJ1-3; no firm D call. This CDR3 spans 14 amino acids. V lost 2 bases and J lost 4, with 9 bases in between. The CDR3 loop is CASSLWVVGNTIYF. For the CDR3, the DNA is TGTGCCAGCAGTTTATGGGTGGTAGGAAACACCATATATTTT.

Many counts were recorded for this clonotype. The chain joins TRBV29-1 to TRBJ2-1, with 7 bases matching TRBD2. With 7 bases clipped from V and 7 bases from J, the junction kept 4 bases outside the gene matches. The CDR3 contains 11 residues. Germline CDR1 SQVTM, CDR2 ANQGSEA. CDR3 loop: CSAGAGNEQFF. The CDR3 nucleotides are TGCAGCGCCGGAGCGGGGAATGAGCAGTTCTTC.

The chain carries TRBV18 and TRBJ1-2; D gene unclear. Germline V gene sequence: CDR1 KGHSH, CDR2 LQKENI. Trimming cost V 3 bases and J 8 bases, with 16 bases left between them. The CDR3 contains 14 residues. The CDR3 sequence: CASSPLTGARGYTF. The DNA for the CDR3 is TGTGCCAGCTCACCCCTGACGGGAGCCAGAGGCTACACCTTC.

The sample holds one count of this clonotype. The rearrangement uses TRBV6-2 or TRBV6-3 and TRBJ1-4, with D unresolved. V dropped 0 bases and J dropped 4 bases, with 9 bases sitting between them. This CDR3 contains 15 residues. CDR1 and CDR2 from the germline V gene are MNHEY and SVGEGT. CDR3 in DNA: TGTGCCAGCAGTTACTCGGGCGCGAGTAATGAAAAACTGTTTTTT. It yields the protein CASSYSGASNEKLFF.

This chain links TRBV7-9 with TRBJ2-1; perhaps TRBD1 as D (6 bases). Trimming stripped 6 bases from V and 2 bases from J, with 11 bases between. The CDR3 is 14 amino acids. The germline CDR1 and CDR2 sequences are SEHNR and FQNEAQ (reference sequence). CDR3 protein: CASSGQWAYNEQFF. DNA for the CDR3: TGTGCCAGCAGTGGACAGTGGGCCTACAATGAGCAGTTCTTC.

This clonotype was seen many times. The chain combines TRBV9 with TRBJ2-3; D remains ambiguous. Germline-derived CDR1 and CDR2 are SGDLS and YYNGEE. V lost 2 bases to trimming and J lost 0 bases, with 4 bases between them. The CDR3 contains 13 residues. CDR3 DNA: TGTGCCAGCAGCGTCGTGAGCACAGATACGCAGTATTTT. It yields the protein CASSVVSTDTQYF. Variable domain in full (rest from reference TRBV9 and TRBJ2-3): DSGVTQTPKHLITATGQRVTLRCSPRSGDLSVYWYQQSLDQGLQFLIQYYNGEERAKGNILERFSAQQFPDLHSELNLSSLELGDSALYFCASSVVSTDTQYFGPGTRLTVL.

The CDR3: CASSIWGLDYGYTF. The CDR3, as DNA: TGTGCCAGCAGCATATGGGGCCTCGACTATGGCTACACCTTC. This chain uses TRBV14 with TRBJ1-2, with D tentatively TRBD1 (5 bases). Germline CDR1 SGHDN, CDR2 FVKESK. This CDR3 spans 14 amino acids. V shed 5 bases and J shed 3 bases, with 13 bases lying between them. Drawing the rest from reference TRBV14 and TRBJ1-2, the complete variable domain is EAGVTQFPSHSVIEKGQTVTLRCDPISGHDNLYWYRRVMGKEIKFLLHFVKESKQDESGMPNNRFLAERTGGTYSTLKVQPAELEDSGVYFCASSIWGLDYGYTFGSGTRLTVV.

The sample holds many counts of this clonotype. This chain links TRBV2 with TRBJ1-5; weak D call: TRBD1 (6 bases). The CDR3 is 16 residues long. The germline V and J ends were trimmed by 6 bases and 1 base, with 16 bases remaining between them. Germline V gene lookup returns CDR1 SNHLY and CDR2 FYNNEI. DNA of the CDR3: TGTGCCAGCAGGGAGACAGGCTTAAAGAGCAATCAGCCCCAGCATTTT. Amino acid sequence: CASRETGLKSNQPQHF.

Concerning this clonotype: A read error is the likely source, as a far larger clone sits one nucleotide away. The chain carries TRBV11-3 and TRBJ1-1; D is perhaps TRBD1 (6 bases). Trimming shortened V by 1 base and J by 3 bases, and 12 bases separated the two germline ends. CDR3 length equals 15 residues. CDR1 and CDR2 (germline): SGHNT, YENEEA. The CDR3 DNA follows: TGTGCCAGCAGCTTAGTGACAGGCGGAGACACTGAAGCTTTCTTT. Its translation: CASSLVTGGDTEAFF.

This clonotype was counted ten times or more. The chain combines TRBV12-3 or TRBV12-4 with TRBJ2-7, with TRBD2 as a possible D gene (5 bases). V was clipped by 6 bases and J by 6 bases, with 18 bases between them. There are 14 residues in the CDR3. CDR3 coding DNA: TGTGCCAGCAGCAGGACGGGCCGAGGGTTCGAGCAGTACTTC. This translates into CASSRTGRGFEQYF.

The CDR3 nucleotides read TGTGCCAGCAGACATCAGGGGGACATTCAGTACTTC. Its translation: CASRHQGDIQYF. This chain uses TRBV6-1 with TRBJ2-4; 7 bases map to TRBD1. J lost 8 bases, V lost 6 bases, and 4 bases had no gene match. The CDR3 length is 12 residues. Germline CDR1 is MNHNS and CDR2 is SASEGT.

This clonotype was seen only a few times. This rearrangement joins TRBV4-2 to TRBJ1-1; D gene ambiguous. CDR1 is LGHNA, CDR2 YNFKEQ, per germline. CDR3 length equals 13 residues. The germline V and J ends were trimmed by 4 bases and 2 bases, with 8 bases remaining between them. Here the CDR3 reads CASSRPANTEAFF. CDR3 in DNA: TGTGCCAGCAGCCGTCCGGCTAACACTGAAGCTTTCTTT.

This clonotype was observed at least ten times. The CDR3: CASSVEVRGQGGELFF. CDR3 DNA sequence: TGTGCCAGCAGCGTAGAAGTGAGGGGGCAGGGCGGGGAGCTGTTTTTT. The V gene is TRBV9, the J gene TRBJ2-2; TRBD1 aligns across 7 bases. The V and J ends lost 0 bases and 7 bases, in that order; junction bases with no gene match: 9. CDR1 and CDR2 from the germline V gene are SGDLS and YYNGEE. The CDR3 is made up of 16 amino acids.

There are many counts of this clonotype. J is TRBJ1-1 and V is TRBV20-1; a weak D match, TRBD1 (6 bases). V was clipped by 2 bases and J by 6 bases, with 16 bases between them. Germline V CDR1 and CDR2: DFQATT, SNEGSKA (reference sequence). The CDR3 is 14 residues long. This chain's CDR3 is CSARTTGGTAEAFF. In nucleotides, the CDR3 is TGCAGTGCTAGAACGACAGGAGGAACGGCTGAAGCTTTCTTT.

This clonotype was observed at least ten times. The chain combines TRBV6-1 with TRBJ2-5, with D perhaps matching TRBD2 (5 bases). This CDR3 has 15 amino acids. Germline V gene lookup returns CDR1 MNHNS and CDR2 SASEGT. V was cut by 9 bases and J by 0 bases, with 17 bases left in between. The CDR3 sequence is CARPVEDPHQETQYF. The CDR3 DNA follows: TGTGCCAGACCCGTGGAGGACCCCCACCAAGAGACCCAGTACTTC.

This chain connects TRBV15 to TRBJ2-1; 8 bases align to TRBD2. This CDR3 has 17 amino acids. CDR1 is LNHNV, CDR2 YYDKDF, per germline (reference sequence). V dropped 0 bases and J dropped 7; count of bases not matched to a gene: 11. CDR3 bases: TGTGCCACCAGCAGAGATCCGGGAGGGACTTACCGGAATGAGCAGTTCTTC. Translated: CATSRDPGGTYRNEQFF.

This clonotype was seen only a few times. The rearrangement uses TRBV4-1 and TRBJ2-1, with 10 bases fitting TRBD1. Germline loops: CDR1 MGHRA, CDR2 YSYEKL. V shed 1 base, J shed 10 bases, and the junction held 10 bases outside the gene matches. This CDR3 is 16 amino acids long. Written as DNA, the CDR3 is TGCGCCAGCAGCCAAGGTTCGGACAGGGGGTTCTGGGAGCAGTTCTTC. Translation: CASSQGSDRGFWEQFF.